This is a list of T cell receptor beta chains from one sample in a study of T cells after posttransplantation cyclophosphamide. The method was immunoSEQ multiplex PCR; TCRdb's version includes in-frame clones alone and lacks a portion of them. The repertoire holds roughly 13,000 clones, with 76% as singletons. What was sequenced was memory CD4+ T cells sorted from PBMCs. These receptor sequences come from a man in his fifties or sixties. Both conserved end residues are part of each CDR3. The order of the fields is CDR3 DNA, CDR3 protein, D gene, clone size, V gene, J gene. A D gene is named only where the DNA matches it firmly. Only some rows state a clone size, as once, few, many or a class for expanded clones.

cdr3_nt: TGTGCCAGCAGCTACGACAGCCATAACACTGAAGCTTTCTTT
cdr3_aa: CASSYDSHNTEAFF
d_call: -
clone_size: -
v_call: TRBV11-1
j_call: TRBJ1-1

cdr3_nt: TGTGCCAGCAGCCCTTCTTGGTCGGGGAGTGTATATTTT
cdr3_aa: CASSPSWSGSVYF
d_call: -
clone_size: -
v_call: TRBV5-6
j_call: TRBJ1-3

cdr3_nt: TGTGCCTGGAGTATAGCGGGGCCGAACTCACCCCTCCACTTT
cdr3_aa: CAWSIAGPNSPLHF
d_call: -
clone_size: -
v_call: TRBV30
j_call: TRBJ1-6

cdr3_nt: TGTGCCAGCAGTTTATCCAGGGTCCTAAATCAGCCCCAGCATTTT
cdr3_aa: CASSLSRVLNQPQHF
d_call: -
clone_size: -
v_call: TRBV27
j_call: TRBJ1-5

cdr3_nt: TGTGCCAGCAGCTTGGGGGGACAGGGGGTCCCCCAGCAGTACTTC
cdr3_aa: CASSLGGQGVPQQYF
d_call: TRBD1
clone_size: once
v_call: TRBV5-4
j_call: TRBJ2-7

cdr3_nt: TGTGCCAGCAGTGGAACCGGGACAGGGATCCACGAGCAGTACTTC
cdr3_aa: CASSGTGTGIHEQYF
d_call: TRBD1
clone_size: -
v_call: TRBV6-1
j_call: TRBJ2-7

cdr3_nt: TGCGCCAGCAGTAGGTCGGGGGGCAGCAATCAGCCCCAGCATTTT
cdr3_aa: CASSRSGGSNQPQHF
d_call: -
clone_size: few
v_call: TRBV5-1
j_call: TRBJ1-5

cdr3_nt: TGTGCCAGCAGCCCCACACGGGGTATCGGGTACGAGCAGTACTTC
cdr3_aa: CASSPTRGIGYEQYF
d_call: -
clone_size: -
v_call: TRBV13
j_call: TRBJ2-7

cdr3_nt: TGTGCCAGCATTCCGGACAGGGGGGATGAAGCTTTCTTT
cdr3_aa: CASIPDRGDEAFF
d_call: TRBD1
clone_size: -
v_call: TRBV6-1
j_call: TRBJ1-1

cdr3_nt: TGTGCCAGCAGCCCAGGGAAGGGAAGCTATAATTCACCCCTCCACTTT
cdr3_aa: CASSPGKGSYNSPLHF
d_call: -
clone_size: once
v_call: TRBV7-9
j_call: TRBJ1-6

cdr3_nt: TGCGCCAGCAGCCAAGGACTTCAAAGGCATGAAAAACTGTTTTTT
cdr3_aa: CASSQGLQRHEKLFF
d_call: -
clone_size: -
v_call: TRBV4-1
j_call: TRBJ1-4

cdr3_nt: TGTGCCAGCAGCTCCCTTTCCGGAAACACCATATATTTT
cdr3_aa: CASSSLSGNTIYF
d_call: -
clone_size: -
v_call: TRBV7-6
j_call: TRBJ1-3

cdr3_nt: TGTGCCAGCAGTGAACTGAGGGACTCTCGAGTTCGGAACACTGAAGCTTTCTTT
cdr3_aa: CASSELRDSRVRNTEAFF
d_call: -
clone_size: -
v_call: TRBV6-1
j_call: TRBJ1-1

cdr3_nt: TGTGCCTGGAGTATCACGCCCCTCAGTTCTGGAAACACCATATATTTT
cdr3_aa: CAWSITPLSSGNTIYF
d_call: -
clone_size: -
v_call: TRBV30
j_call: TRBJ1-3

cdr3_nt: TGCGCCAGCAGCCAACGGGACAGCAGGTTCATGAACACTGAAGCTTTCTTT
cdr3_aa: CASSQRDSRFMNTEAFF
d_call: TRBD1
clone_size: few
v_call: TRBV4-1
j_call: TRBJ1-1

cdr3_nt: TGCGCCAGCAGCAAAAGCGAGGGAACTGAAGCTTTCTTT
cdr3_aa: CASSKSEGTEAFF
d_call: -
clone_size: -
v_call: TRBV4-1
j_call: TRBJ1-1

cdr3_nt: TGCGCCAGCAGCTTGGCCCCCTCTGCTGAAGCTTTCTTT
cdr3_aa: CASSLAPSAEAFF
d_call: -
clone_size: -
v_call: TRBV5-1
j_call: TRBJ1-1

cdr3_nt: TGTGCCAGCAGCGCCCGGACAGGATTAACTGAAGCTTTCTTT
cdr3_aa: CASSARTGLTEAFF
d_call: TRBD1
clone_size: few
v_call: TRBV9
j_call: TRBJ1-1

cdr3_nt: TGTGCCAGCAGCTTGACAGGAGCCTACGAGCAGTACTTC
cdr3_aa: CASSLTGAYEQYF
d_call: -
clone_size: once
v_call: TRBV6-5
j_call: TRBJ2-7

cdr3_nt: TGTGCCAGCAGTTACCAGGCTTCGGAGACCCAGTACTTC
cdr3_aa: CASSYQASETQYF
d_call: -
clone_size: few
v_call: TRBV6-5
j_call: TRBJ2-5

cdr3_nt: TGTGCCAGCTCACGTGTCCCAGGGAATGAAAAACTGTTTTTT
cdr3_aa: CASSRVPGNEKLFF
d_call: -
clone_size: -
v_call: TRBV18
j_call: TRBJ1-4

cdr3_nt: TGTGCCAGCAGTGAAAAGGGGAGGGTTGGGGAGCTGTTTTTT
cdr3_aa: CASSEKGRVGELFF
d_call: TRBD2
clone_size: -
v_call: TRBV6-1
j_call: TRBJ2-2

cdr3_nt: TGCGCCAGCAGCCAAGTTGCGGGTCCCCTCCACTTT
cdr3_aa: CASSQVAGPLHF
d_call: -
clone_size: -
v_call: TRBV4-1
j_call: TRBJ1-6

cdr3_nt: TGTGCCAGCAGCTCGGAGCGGGTCTACAATGAGCAGTTCTTC
cdr3_aa: CASSSERVYNEQFF
d_call: -
clone_size: -
v_call: TRBV7-9
j_call: TRBJ2-1

cdr3_nt: TGTGCCAGCAGTGGAGGGACAGGGGAAGAGACCCAGTACTTC
cdr3_aa: CASSGGTGEETQYF
d_call: TRBD1
clone_size: -
v_call: TRBV6-1
j_call: TRBJ2-5

cdr3_nt: TGTGCCAGCCAGAGCGGGCGGCAGCCCCAGCATTTT
cdr3_aa: CASQSGRQPQHF
d_call: -
clone_size: -
v_call: TRBV5-6
j_call: TRBJ1-5

cdr3_nt: TGTGCCAGCTCAGGGGGGATCAATCAGCCCCAGCATTTT
cdr3_aa: CASSGGINQPQHF
d_call: -
clone_size: -
v_call: TRBV18
j_call: TRBJ1-5

cdr3_nt: TGTGCCACCAGCAGTTCCAGGGGGCGTTATGGGGTGACCCAGTACTTC
cdr3_aa: CATSSSRGRYGVTQYF
d_call: TRBD1
clone_size: -
v_call: TRBV15
j_call: TRBJ2-5

cdr3_nt: TGCGCCAGCAGTCCCCGACAGGGCAGTAACTATGGCTACACCTTC
cdr3_aa: CASSPRQGSNYGYTF
d_call: TRBD1
clone_size: -
v_call: TRBV4-1
j_call: TRBJ1-2

cdr3_nt: TGTGCCAGCAGCTTAGCCGGTGGGGGGGGGCACAATGAGCAGTTCTTC
cdr3_aa: CASSLAGGGGHNEQFF
d_call: -
clone_size: -
v_call: TRBV7-6
j_call: TRBJ2-1

cdr3_nt: TGCGCCAGCGCAGCCGGGATGTGGGGGGGTGGTCATGAGCAGTTCTTC
cdr3_aa: CASAAGMWGGGHEQFF
d_call: TRBD2
clone_size: -
v_call: TRBV4-1
j_call: TRBJ2-1

cdr3_nt: TGTGCCAGCAGTGAAAATAGGGGACAGGGAAAAGGCTACACCTTC
cdr3_aa: CASSENRGQGKGYTF
d_call: TRBD1
clone_size: -
v_call: TRBV6-1
j_call: TRBJ1-2

cdr3_nt: TGTGCCAGCAGTTACGCACAGGGGTATCAGCCCCAGCATTTT
cdr3_aa: CASSYAQGYQPQHF
d_call: TRBD1
clone_size: -
v_call: TRBV6-5
j_call: TRBJ1-5

cdr3_nt: TGTGCCAGTAGTATGGATCGGGACTATGGCTACACCTTC
cdr3_aa: CASSMDRDYGYTF
d_call: -
clone_size: few
v_call: TRBV19
j_call: TRBJ1-2

cdr3_nt: TGTGCCAGCAGCCAGGACAGCCTTAGCTCCTACAATGAGCAGTTCTTC
cdr3_aa: CASSQDSLSSYNEQFF
d_call: -
clone_size: once
v_call: TRBV5-4
j_call: TRBJ2-1

cdr3_nt: TGTGCCAGCTCACCACTGCCTAGCGGGAGTGGCTACAATGAGCAGTTCTTC
cdr3_aa: CASSPLPSGSGYNEQFF
d_call: TRBD2
clone_size: once
v_call: TRBV18
j_call: TRBJ2-1

cdr3_nt: TGTGCCACCTCGACAGGGTTCAACGAGCAGTACTTC
cdr3_aa: CATSTGFNEQYF
d_call: TRBD1
clone_size: -
v_call: TRBV27
j_call: TRBJ2-7

cdr3_nt: TGCGCCAGCAGATCCTTAAGCGGAAGCACCGGGGAGCTGTTTTTT
cdr3_aa: CASRSLSGSTGELFF
d_call: -
clone_size: -
v_call: TRBV5-1
j_call: TRBJ2-2

cdr3_nt: TGTGCCAGCAGCGTACAGGGGAAAGGTTCCTACGAGCAGTACTTC
cdr3_aa: CASSVQGKGSYEQYF
d_call: TRBD1
clone_size: -
v_call: TRBV11-3
j_call: TRBJ2-7

cdr3_nt: TGTGCCAGCAGGGTGACAAACACCGGGGAGCTGTTTTTT
cdr3_aa: CASRVTNTGELFF
d_call: -
clone_size: -
v_call: TRBV28
j_call: TRBJ2-2

cdr3_nt: TGTGCCAGCAGTTATCCTGGGGGGACAGGGGGCTTGCACACTGAAGCTTTCTTT
cdr3_aa: CASSYPGGTGGLHTEAFF
d_call: TRBD1
clone_size: -
v_call: TRBV2
j_call: TRBJ1-1

cdr3_nt: TGCGCCAGCAGCCAAGCCTACAGGGCAAAAGGCAATCAGCCCCAGCATTTT
cdr3_aa: CASSQAYRAKGNQPQHF
d_call: -
clone_size: few
v_call: TRBV4-1
j_call: TRBJ1-5

cdr3_nt: TGCGCCAGCAGCTTGGTAGGGGGTCAAAGCTCCTACGAGCAGTACTTC
cdr3_aa: CASSLVGGQSSYEQYF
d_call: -
clone_size: -
v_call: TRBV5-1
j_call: TRBJ2-7

cdr3_nt: TGTGCCAGCATTTCCGGGATCACCGGGGAGCTGTTTTTT
cdr3_aa: CASISGITGELFF
d_call: -
clone_size: -
v_call: TRBV7-8
j_call: TRBJ2-2

cdr3_nt: TGCGCCAGCAGCTTGGCCCAACAGAATAGCGAGCAGTACTTC
cdr3_aa: CASSLAQQNSEQYF
d_call: -
clone_size: -
v_call: TRBV5-1
j_call: TRBJ2-7

cdr3_nt: TGTGCCAGCAGCTGGGCCGGGGGACAGCTCTGCTATGGCTACACCTTC
cdr3_aa: CASSWAGGQLCYGYTF
d_call: TRBD1
clone_size: few
v_call: TRBV5-7
j_call: TRBJ1-2